This TCR beta chain comes out of a study of memory CD4+ T cells and cytomegalovirus serostatus. Study details: Healthy Belgian adult donors included about nine CMV-positive and about two dozen CMV-negative people.

CDR3 length: 14 residues. Germline CDR1 is SGHTA and CDR2 is FQGNSA. Trimming shortened V by 4 bases and J by 1 base, and 10 bases separated the two germline ends. The sort gate was single viable CD3+CD4+CD8-CD45RO+ cells for memory CD4+ T cells. General study findings and limits: Repertoires predicted CMV serostatus with median bootstrapped AUC of about 0.96.

Profiling relied on immunoSEQ multiplex PCR, and the TCRdb table lists in-frame clones only, not all of them. Among 56,000 or so clones, 82% were seen once, and the ten largest hold around 0.38%. This clone was seen only once. What it binds is unknown. Sample: memory CD4+ T cells from blood. The chain has TRBV7-2 and TRBJ1-1; possibly TRBD1 for D (5 bases). The sequence came from an adult in good health and CMV-seronegative. In DNA, the CDR3 is TGTGCCAGCAGCTCGTTCGGGGGGAACACTGAAGCTTTCTTT. Protein: CASSSFGGNTEAFF. The whole variable domain, remainder taken from reference TRBV7-2 and TRBJ1-1, is GAGVSQSPSNKVTEKGKDVELRCDPISGHTALYWYRQSLGQGLEFLIYFQGNSAPDKSGLPSDRFSAERTGGSVSTLTIQRTQQEDSAVYLCASSSFGGNTEAFFGQGTRLTVV.